This TCR beta chain was captured in a study of T-cell reconstitution after alpha-beta-depleted transplantation in children. This clonotype has only a few counts. The length of the CDR3 is 16 residues. Germline assignment: CDR1 MNHEY and CDR2 SVGEGT. After removal of 1 base from V and 1 base from J, the junction contained 5 bases not matched to a gene. For TCRbeta, the library was prepared with unique molecular identifiers. TCRdb processed the PCR reads anew with MiXCR; each CDR3 protein has one entry. Here the sample spans roughly 610,000 distinct CDR3 sequences, 10% to 13% being singletons. The sample consisted of PBMCs from the stem cell graft donor, taken from the stem cell graft. The chain couples TRBV6-2 or TRBV6-3 to TRBJ1-1; TRBD1 agrees at 8 bases. This TCR was recovered from a human donor who donated a stem cell graft to a child with acute myeloid leukemia. CDR3 nucleotide sequence: TGTGCCAGCAGTTACTTACGGGGGACAGGGAACACTGAAGCTTTCTTT. Protein sequence: CASSYLRGTGNTEAFF.